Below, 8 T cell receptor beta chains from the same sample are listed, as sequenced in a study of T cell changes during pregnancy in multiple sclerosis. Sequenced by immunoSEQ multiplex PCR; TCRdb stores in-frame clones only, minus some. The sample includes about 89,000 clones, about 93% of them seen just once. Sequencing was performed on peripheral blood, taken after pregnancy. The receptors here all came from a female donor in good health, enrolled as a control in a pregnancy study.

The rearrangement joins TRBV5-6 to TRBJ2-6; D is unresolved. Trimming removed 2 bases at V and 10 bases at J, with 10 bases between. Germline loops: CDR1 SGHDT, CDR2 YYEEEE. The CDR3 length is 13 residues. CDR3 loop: CASSLAGFNVLTF. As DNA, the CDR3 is TGTGCCAGCAGCTTAGCAGGCTTTAACGTCCTGACTTTC.

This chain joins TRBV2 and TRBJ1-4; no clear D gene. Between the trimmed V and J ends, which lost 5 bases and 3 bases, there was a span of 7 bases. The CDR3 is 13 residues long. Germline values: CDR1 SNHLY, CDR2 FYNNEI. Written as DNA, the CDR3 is TGTGCCAGCAGTAATCCCTCTAATGAAAAACTGTTTTTT. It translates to CASSNPSNEKLFF.

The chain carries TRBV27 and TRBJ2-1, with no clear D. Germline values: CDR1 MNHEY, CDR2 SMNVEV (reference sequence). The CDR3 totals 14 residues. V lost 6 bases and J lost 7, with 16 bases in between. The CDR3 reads CASSLRPPGNEQFF. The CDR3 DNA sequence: TGTGCCAGCAGCCTTAGGCCCCCGGGTAATGAGCAGTTCTTC.

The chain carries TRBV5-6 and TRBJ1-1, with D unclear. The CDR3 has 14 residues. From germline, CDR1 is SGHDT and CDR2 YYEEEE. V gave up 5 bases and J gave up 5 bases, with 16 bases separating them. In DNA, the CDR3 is TGTGCCAGCAGGGAGCCCACGAGAGGGACTGAAGCTTTCTTT. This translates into CASREPTRGTEAFF. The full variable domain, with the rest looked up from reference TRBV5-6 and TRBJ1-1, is DAGVTQSPTHLIKTRGQQVTLRCSPKSGHDTVSWYQQALGQGPQFIFQYYEEEERQRGNFPDRFSGHQFPNYSSELNVNALLLGDSALYLCASREPTRGTEAFFGQGTRLTVV.

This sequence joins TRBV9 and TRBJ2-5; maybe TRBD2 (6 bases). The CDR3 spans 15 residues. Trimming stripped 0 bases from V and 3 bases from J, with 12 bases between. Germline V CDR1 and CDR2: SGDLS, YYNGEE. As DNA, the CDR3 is TGTGCCAGCAGCGTAGTCGGCGGACTAAAAGAGACCCAGTACTTC. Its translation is CASSVVGGLKETQYF.

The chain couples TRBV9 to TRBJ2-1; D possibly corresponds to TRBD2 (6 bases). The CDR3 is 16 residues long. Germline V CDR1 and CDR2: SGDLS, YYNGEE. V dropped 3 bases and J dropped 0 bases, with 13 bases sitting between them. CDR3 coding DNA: TGTGCCAGCAGCGAAATAGCGGCACCCTCCTACAATGAGCAGTTCTTC. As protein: CASSEIAAPSYNEQFF.

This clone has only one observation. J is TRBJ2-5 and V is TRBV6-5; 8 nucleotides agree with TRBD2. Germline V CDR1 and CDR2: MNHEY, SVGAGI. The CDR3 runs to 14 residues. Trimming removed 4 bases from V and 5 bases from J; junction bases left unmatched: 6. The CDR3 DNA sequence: TGTGCCAGCAGTTTGAGCGGGAGAAGGGAGACCCAGTACTTC. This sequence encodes CASSLSGRRETQYF.

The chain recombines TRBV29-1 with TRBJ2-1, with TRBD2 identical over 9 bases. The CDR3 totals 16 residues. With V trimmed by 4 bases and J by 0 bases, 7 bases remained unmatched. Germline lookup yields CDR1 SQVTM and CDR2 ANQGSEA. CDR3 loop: CSVGGAGGSSYNEQFF. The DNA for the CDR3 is TGCAGCGTTGGAGGGGCGGGAGGGAGCTCCTACAATGAGCAGTTCTTC.